The clone carrying this TCR beta chain was detected a few times. Next came a second PCR, run for roughly 7 to 12 cycles, which used a sample-barcoded 5' primer along with a J-beta primer mix. TCRdb re-called the 5' RACE reads through MiXCR, storing one row per CDR3 protein. Here the sample spans 1.5 million to 2 million distinct CDR3 sequences, roughly two fifths being singletons. This sample was taken from a study of blood T cells in healthy people across ages. Sequenced sample: blood. The TCR was taken from a human donor in good health.

The CDR3 region is CASFLGPHSYNSPLHF. The CDR3 nucleotides read TGTGCCAGCTTCCTCGGGCCCCACTCCTATAATTCACCCCTCCACTTT. The chain is built from TRBV19 and TRBJ1-6; unclear D gene. CDR1 and CDR2 from the germline V gene are LNHDA and SQIVND (reference sequence). Trimming removed 9 bases from V and 0 bases from J, with 15 bases in between. The CDR3 loop spans 16 amino acids.